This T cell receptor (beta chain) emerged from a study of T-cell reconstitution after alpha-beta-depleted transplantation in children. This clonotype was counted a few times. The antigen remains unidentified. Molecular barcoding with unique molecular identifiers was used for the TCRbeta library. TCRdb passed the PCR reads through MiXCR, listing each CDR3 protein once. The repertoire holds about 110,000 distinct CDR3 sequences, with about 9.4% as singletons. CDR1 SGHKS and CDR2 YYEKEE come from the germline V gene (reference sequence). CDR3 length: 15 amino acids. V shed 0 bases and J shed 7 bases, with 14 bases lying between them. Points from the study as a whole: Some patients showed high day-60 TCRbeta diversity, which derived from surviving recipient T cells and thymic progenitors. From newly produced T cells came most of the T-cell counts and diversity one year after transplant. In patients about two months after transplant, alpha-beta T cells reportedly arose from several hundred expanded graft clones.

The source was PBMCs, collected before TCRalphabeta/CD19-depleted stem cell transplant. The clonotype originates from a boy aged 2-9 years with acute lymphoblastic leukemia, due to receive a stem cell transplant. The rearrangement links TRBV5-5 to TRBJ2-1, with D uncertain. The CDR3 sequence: CASSLGPSKGNEQFF. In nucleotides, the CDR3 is TGTGCCAGCAGCTTGGGGCCTTCCAAAGGGAATGAGCAGTTCTTC. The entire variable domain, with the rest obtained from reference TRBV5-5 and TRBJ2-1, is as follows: DAGVTQSPTHLIKTRGQQVTLRCSPISGHKSVSWYQQVLGQGPQFIFQYYEKEERGRGNFPDRFSARQFPNYSSELNVNALLLGDSALYLCASSLGPSKGNEQFFGPGTRLTVL.